This TCR beta chain was obtained from a study of Tregs in tolerant kidney transplant recipients. V gave up 4 bases and J gave up 7 bases; unmatched junction bases: 12. The germline V gene encodes CDR1 SNHLY and CDR2 FYNNEI. The CDR3 is made up of 15 amino acids. TCRdb keeps only in-frame clones here, not all; method: immunoSEQ multiplex PCR. This table holds some 55,000 clones, around four fifths found once. A word on this clone: Its target is unknown.

The study, taken as a whole, reports: Expanding Tregs on activated donor B cells appeared to best identify donor-specific TCRbeta clones. Biological reproducibility was not directly addressed in this study.

This chain uses TRBV2 with TRBJ2-7, with 8 bases identical to TRBD2. The receptor was isolated from a human donor in good health. The specimen was CD4+ T cells from blood. This CDR3 reads CASSGNSGAAGEQYF. The CDR3, as DNA: TGTGCCAGCAGTGGCAATAGCGGGGCAGCGGGAGAGCAGTACTTC.